This paragraph covers one T cell receptor beta chain sequence. Its antigen is not identified. The CDR3 is 10 residues long. The germline V gene encodes CDR1 DFQATT and CDR2 SNEGSKA (reference sequence). Trimming took off 4 bases at V and 6 bases at J, with 6 bases between the two ends. The data were obtained in a study of T cell responses to AZD1222 COVID-19 vaccine. The study's findings and limits: Baseline serostatus was positive in only a handful of AZD1222 recipients.

Sequencing used immunoSEQ multiplex PCR; TCRdb keeps in-frame clones, though not all of them. Of about 200,000 clones in the sample, approximately 94% are singletons; the top ten hold over 0.95%. Specimen: peripheral blood, collected on day 0 of MenACWY control vaccination. The sequence derives from an adult in good health. The rearrangement joins TRBV20-1 to TRBJ1-1; no firm D call. CDR3 DNA: TGCAGTGCTAAGAGGGCTGAAGCTTTCTTT. This encodes CSAKRAEAFF.